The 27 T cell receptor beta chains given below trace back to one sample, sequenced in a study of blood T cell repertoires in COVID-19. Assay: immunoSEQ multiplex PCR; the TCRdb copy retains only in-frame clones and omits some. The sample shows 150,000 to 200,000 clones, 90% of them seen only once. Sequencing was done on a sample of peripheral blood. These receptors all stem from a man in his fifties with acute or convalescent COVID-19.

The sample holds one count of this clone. The CDR3 DNA follows: TGTGCCAGCGGGGGCGGCGCAATGTCTAGCACAGATACGCAGTATTTT. Translated, it gives CASGGGAMSSTDTQYF. The chain employs TRBV11-2 and TRBJ2-3; D is perhaps TRBD1 (6 bases). The V gene lost 8 bases and the J gene lost 0 bases, with 18 bases spanning the gap. Germline V gives CDR1 SGHAT, CDR2 FQNNGV. The CDR3 is made up of 16 amino acids.

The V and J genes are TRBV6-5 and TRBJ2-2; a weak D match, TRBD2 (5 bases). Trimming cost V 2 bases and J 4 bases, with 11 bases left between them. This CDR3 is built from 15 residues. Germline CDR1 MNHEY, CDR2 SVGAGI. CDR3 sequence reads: CASSYGGYLTGELFF. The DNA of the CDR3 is TGTGCCAGCAGTTACGGCGGGTACCTCACCGGGGAGCTGTTTTTT.

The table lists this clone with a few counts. CDR3 residues: CASSQATLASVISGANVLTF. For the CDR3, the DNA is TGCGCCAGCAGCCAAGCCACTCTAGCGTCTGTTATCTCTGGGGCCAACGTCCTGACTTTC. The chain uses TRBV4-1 and TRBJ2-6; a weak D match, TRBD2 (6 bases). The CDR3 contains 20 residues. Trimming shortened V by 1 base and J by 0 bases, and 19 bases separated the two germline ends. The V gene's germline CDR1 is MGHRA and CDR2 YSYEKL.

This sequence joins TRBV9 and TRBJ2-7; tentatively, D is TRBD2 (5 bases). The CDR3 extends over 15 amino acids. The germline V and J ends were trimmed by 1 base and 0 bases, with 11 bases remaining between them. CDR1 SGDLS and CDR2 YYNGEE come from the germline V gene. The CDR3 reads CASSVSTSGSYEQYF. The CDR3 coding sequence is TGTGCCAGCAGCGTAAGTACGAGCGGCTCCTACGAGCAGTACTTC.

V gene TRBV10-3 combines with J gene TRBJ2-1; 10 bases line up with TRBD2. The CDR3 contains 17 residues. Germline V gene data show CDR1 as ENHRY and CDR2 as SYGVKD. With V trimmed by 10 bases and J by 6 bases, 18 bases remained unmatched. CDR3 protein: CATAHPRQREGFNEQFF. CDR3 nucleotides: TGTGCCACCGCTCACCCTAGACAGCGGGAGGGCTTCAATGAGCAGTTCTTC.

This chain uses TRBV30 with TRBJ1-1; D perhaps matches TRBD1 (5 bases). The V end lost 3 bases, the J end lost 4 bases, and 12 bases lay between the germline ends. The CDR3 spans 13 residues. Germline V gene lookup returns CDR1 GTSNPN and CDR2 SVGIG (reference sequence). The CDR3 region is CAWSSGFGTEAFF. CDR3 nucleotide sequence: TGTGCCTGGAGCTCAGGGTTTGGCACTGAAGCTTTCTTT. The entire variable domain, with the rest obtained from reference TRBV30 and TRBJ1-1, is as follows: SQTIHQWPATLVQPVGSPLSLECTVEGTSNPNLYWYRQAAGRGLQLLFYSVGIGQISSEVPQNLSASRPQDRQFILSSKKLLLSDSGFYLCAWSSGFGTEAFFGQGTRLTVV.

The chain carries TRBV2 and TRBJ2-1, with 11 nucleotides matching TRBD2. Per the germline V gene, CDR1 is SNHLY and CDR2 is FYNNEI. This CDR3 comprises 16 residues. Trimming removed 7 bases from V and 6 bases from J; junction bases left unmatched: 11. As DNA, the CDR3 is TGTGCCAGCATCCAAGGACTAGCGGGTTCTTTCAATGAGCAGTTCTTC. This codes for CASIQGLAGSFNEQFF.

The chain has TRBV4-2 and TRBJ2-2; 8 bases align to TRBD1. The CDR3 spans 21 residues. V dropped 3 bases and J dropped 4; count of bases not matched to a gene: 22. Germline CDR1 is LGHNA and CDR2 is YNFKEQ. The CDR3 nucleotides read TGTGCCAGCAGCCACTTAACTCGGACAGGGAGGACAAGCGGGTTCACCGGGGAGCTGTTTTTT. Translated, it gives CASSHLTRTGRTSGFTGELFF.

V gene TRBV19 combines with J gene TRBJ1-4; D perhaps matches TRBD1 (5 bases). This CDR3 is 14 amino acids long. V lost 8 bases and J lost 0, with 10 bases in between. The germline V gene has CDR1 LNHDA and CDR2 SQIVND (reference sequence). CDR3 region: CASGAQATNEKLFF. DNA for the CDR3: TGTGCCAGTGGGGCACAGGCAACTAATGAAAAACTGTTTTTT.

CDR3 coding DNA: TGTGCCAGCAGCTTGGGGAGGGGGCCGTACGAGCAGTACGTC. Amino acid sequence: CASSLGRGPYEQYV. This chain uses TRBV5-8 with TRBJ2-7; tentatively, D is TRBD1 (7 bases). CDR1 is SGHTS and CDR2 is YDEGEE in the germline V gene. The CDR3 spans 14 residues. Trimming shortened V by 0 bases and J by 4 bases, and 11 bases separated the two germline ends.

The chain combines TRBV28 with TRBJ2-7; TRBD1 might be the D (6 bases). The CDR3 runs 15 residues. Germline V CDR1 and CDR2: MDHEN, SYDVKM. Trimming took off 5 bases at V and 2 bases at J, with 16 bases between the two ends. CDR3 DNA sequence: TGTGCCAGCAGTCCACAGGGTGGTCGAGCCTACGAGCAGTACTTC. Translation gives CASSPQGGRAYEQYF.

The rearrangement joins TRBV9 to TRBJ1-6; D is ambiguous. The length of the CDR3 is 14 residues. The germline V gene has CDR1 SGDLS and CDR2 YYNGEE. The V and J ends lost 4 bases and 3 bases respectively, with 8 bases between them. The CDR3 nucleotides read TGTGCCAGCAGCACGGGAGACTATAATTCACCCCTCCACTTT. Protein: CASSTGDYNSPLHF.

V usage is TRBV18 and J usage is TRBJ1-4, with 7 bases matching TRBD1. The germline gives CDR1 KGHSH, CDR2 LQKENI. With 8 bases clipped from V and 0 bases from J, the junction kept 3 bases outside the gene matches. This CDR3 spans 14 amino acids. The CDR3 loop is CASRDSATNEKLFF. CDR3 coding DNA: TGTGCCAGCCGGGACAGTGCAACTAATGAAAAACTGTTTTTT. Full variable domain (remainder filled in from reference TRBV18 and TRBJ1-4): NAGVMQNPRHLVRRRGQEARLRCSPMKGHSHVYWYRQLPEEGLKFMVYLQKENIIDESGMPKERFSAEFPKEGPSILRIQQVVRGDSAAYFCASRDSATNEKLFFGSGTQLSVL.

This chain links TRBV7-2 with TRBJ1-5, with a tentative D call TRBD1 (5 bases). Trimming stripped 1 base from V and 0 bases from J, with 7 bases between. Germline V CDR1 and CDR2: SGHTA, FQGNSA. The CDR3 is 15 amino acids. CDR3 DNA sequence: TGTGCCAGCAGCTTAGGGGGGGATAGCAATCAGCCCCAGCATTTT. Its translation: CASSLGGDSNQPQHF.

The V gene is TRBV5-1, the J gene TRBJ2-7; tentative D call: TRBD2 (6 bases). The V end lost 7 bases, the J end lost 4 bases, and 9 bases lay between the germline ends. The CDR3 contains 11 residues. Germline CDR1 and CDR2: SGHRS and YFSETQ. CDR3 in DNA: TGCGCCAGCGGTCGGGGGTACGAGCAGTACTTC. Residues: CASGRGYEQYF.

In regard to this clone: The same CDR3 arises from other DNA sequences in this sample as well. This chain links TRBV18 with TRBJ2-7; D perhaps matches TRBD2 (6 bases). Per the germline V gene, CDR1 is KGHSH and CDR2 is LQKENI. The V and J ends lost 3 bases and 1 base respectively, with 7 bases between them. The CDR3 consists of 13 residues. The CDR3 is CASSPGGSYEQYF. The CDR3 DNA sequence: TGTGCCAGCTCACCTGGGGGGTCCTACGAGCAGTACTTC.

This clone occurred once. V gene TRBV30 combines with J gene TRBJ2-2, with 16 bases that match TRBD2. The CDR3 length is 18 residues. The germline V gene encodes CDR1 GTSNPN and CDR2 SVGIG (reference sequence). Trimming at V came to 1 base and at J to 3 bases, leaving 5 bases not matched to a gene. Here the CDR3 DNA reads TGTGCCTGGAGTGAAGGGACTAGCGGGGGGGCCTACACCGGGGAGCTGTTTTTT. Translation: CAWSEGTSGGAYTGELFF.

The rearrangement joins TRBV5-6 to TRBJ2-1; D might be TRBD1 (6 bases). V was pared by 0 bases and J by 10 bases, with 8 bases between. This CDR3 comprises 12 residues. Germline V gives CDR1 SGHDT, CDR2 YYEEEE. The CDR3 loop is CASSLVDSEQFF. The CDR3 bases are TGTGCCAGCAGCTTGGTGGACAGCGAGCAGTTCTTC.

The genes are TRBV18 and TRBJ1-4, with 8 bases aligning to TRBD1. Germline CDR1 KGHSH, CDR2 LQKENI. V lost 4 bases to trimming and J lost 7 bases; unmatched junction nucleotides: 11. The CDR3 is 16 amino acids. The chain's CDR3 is CASSLTLTGVGEKLFF. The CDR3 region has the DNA TGTGCCAGCTCACTTACCCTGACAGGGGTTGGTGAAAAACTGTTTTTT. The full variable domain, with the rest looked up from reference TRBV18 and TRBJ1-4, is NAGVMQNPRHLVRRRGQEARLRCSPMKGHSHVYWYRQLPEEGLKFMVYLQKENIIDESGMPKERFSAEFPKEGPSILRIQQVVRGDSAAYFCASSLTLTGVGEKLFFGSGTQLSVL.

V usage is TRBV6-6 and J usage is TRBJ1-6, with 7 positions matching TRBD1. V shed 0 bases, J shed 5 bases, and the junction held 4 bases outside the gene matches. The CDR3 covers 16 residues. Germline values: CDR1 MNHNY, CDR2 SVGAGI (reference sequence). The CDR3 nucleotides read TGTGCCAGCAGTTACTCGCCGACAGGGAATAATTCACCCCTCCACTTT. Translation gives CASSYSPTGNNSPLHF.

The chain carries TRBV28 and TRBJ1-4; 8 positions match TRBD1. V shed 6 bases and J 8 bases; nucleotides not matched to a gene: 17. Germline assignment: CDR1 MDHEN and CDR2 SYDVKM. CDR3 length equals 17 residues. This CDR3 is CASRGQGARSGGEKLFF. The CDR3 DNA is TGTGCCAGCAGAGGGCAGGGGGCGCGATCTGGTGGAGAAAAACTGTTTTTT.

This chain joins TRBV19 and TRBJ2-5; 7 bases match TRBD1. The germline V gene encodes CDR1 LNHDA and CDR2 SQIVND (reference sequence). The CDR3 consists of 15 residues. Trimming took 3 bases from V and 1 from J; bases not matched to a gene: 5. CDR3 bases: TGTGCCAGTAGTATCCTTGACAGGGCCCAAGAGACCCAGTACTTC. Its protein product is CASSILDRAQETQYF.

The CDR3 nucleotides read TGCGCCAGCAGCTTTTTACTAGCGGGAGGGAACACCGGGGAGCTGTTTTTT. Translated: CASSFLLAGGNTGELFF. V usage is TRBV5-1 and J usage is TRBJ2-2; 12 bases align to TRBD2. The trim removed 2 bases at V and 1 base at J, leaving 3 bases unmatched. The germline gives CDR1 SGHRS, CDR2 YFSETQ. The CDR3 runs to 17 residues.

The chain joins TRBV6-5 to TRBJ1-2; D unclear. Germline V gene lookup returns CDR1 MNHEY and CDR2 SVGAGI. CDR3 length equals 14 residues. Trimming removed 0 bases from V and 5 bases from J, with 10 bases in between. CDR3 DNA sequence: TGTGCCAGCAGTTACTCGATGGCGGATTATGGCTACACCTTC. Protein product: CASSYSMADYGYTF.

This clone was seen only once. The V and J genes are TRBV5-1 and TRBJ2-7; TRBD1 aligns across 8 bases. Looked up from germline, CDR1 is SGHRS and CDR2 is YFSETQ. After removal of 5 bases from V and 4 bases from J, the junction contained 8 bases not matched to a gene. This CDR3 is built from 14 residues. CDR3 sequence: CASSTTGANYEQYF. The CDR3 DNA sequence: TGCGCCAGCAGTACGACAGGGGCGAATTACGAGCAGTACTTC.

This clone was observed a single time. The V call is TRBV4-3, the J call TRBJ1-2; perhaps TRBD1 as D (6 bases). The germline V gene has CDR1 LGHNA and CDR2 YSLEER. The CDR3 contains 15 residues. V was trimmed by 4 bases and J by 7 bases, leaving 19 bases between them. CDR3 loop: CASSLRGGTRIGYTF. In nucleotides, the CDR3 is TGCGCCAGCAGCCTTCGGGGGGGGACAAGGATTGGCTACACCTTC.

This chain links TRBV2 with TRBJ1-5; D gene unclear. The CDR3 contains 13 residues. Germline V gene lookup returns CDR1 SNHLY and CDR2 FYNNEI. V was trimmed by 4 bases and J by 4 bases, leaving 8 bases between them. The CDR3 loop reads CASSVRFNQPQHF. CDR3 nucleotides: TGTGCCAGCAGTGTGCGCTTTAATCAGCCCCAGCATTTT.